The 9 T cell receptor beta chains given below trace back to one sample, sequenced in a study of cytomegalovirus exposure and HLA in healthy donors. PCR primers comprised 60 Vbeta and 13 Jbeta primers. The assay was immunoSEQ multiplex PCR, and TCRdb's table has in-frame clones only and misses some. The sample has some 160,000 clones, roughly 82% seen once. Sequencing was carried out using PBMCs. The receptors were sampled from a woman aged 30 to 39 in good health and CMV-seronegative.

This chain joins TRBV2 and TRBJ1-5; D is uncertain. V shed 1 base and J shed 6 bases, with 7 bases lying between them. Germline V gives CDR1 SNHLY, CDR2 FYNNEI. The CDR3 is 13 residues long. In nucleotides, the CDR3 is TGTGCCAGCAGTGAAGGTAATCCTCAGCCCCAGCATTTT. It encodes CASSEGNPQPQHF.

This CDR3 reads CASSPGGFGNNEQFF. CDR3 coding DNA: TGTGCCAGCAGCCCCGGAGGGTTTGGTAACAATGAGCAGTTCTTC. V is TRBV25-1 and J is TRBJ2-1, with a tentative D call TRBD2 (6 bases). This CDR3 region has 15 residues. V was pared by 6 bases and J by 5 bases, with 17 bases between. Germline CDR1 is MGHDK and CDR2 is SYGVNS.

The chain combines TRBV9 with TRBJ2-4, with 7 bases that match TRBD2. The V and J ends lost 5 bases and 5 bases, in that order; junction bases with no gene match: 10. Germline CDR1 is SGDLS and CDR2 is YYNGEE. CDR3 length equals 15 residues. CDR3 DNA: TGTGCCAGCAGTGGGGGACGGGGGGTTGAAAACATTCAGTACTTC. It codes for CASSGGRGVENIQYF. Drawing the rest from reference TRBV9 and TRBJ2-4, the complete variable domain is DSGVTQTPKHLITATGQRVTLRCSPRSGDLSVYWYQQSLDQGLQFLIQYYNGEERAKGNILERFSAQQFPDLHSELNLSSLELGDSALYFCASSGGRGVENIQYFGAGTRLSVL.

The chain has TRBV7-6 and TRBJ1-6; TRBD1 agrees at 7 bases. The germline V gene has CDR1 SGHVS and CDR2 FNYEAQ. V shed 2 bases, J shed 8 bases, and the junction held 15 bases outside the gene matches. The CDR3 is made up of 18 amino acids. The CDR3 region is CASSLTSGGGGTYSPLHF. The DNA for the CDR3 is TGTGCCAGCAGCTTAACGTCTGGAGGGGGCGGAACGTATTCACCCCTCCACTTT. Based on the CDR3 plus reference TRBV7-6 and TRBJ1-6, the full variable domain is GAGVSQSPRYKVTKRGQDVALRCDPISGHVSLYWYRQALGQGPEFLTYFNYEAQQDKSGLPNDRFSAERPEGSISTLTIQRTEQRDSAMYRCASSLTSGGGGTYSPLHFGNGTRLTVT.

The gene calls are TRBV2 and TRBJ2-1; 8 bases agree with TRBD2. CDR3 length: 14 residues. The junction had 7 bases not matched to a gene; V was cut back by 6 bases and J by 6 bases. CDR1 and CDR2 (germline): SNHLY, FYNNEI. This CDR3 reads CASRSGGRSNEQFF. The DNA for the CDR3 is TGTGCCAGCAGATCTGGCGGGAGGAGCAATGAGCAGTTCTTC. Filled out from reference TRBV2 and TRBJ2-1, the complete variable domain reads EPEVTQTPSHQVTQMGQEVILRCVPISNHLYFYWYRQILGQKVEFLVSFYNNEISEKSEIFDDQFSVERPDGSNFTLKIRSTKLEDSAMYFCASRSGGRSNEQFFGPGTRLTVL.

The chain is built from TRBV5-4 and TRBJ1-1; D is possibly TRBD1 (6 bases). CDR1 is SGHNT, CDR2 YYREEE, per germline (reference sequence). The CDR3 loop spans 12 amino acids. The germline V and J ends were trimmed by 9 bases and 1 base, with 10 bases remaining between them. Written as DNA, the CDR3 is TGTGCCACAGGGGAAGGGAACACTGAAGCTTTCTTT. This translates into CATGEGNTEAFF. The full variable domain, in which reference TRBV5-4 and TRBJ1-1 provide the parts outside the CDR3, is ETGVTQSPTHLIKTRGQQVTLRCSSQSGHNTVSWYQQALGQGPQFIFQYYREEENGRGNFPPRFSGLQFPNYSSELNVNALELDDSALYLCATGEGNTEAFFGQGTRLTVV.

The chain has TRBV29-1 and TRBJ2-5; 9 nucleotides align to TRBD2. The CDR3 covers 14 residues. CDR1 is SQVTM and CDR2 is ANQGSEA in the germline V gene. Trimming removed 2 bases from V and 6 bases from J; junction bases left unmatched: 7. The CDR3: CSVETGAGGQTQYF. CDR3 DNA sequence: TGCAGCGTTGAAACAGGGGCGGGAGGGCAGACCCAGTACTTC.

V and J are TRBV2 and TRBJ2-3, with 8 bases fitting TRBD2. Germline-derived CDR1 and CDR2 are SNHLY and FYNNEI. V lost 9 bases, J lost 0 bases, and 11 bases stayed unmatched. The CDR3 contains 16 residues. The DNA for the CDR3 is TGTGCCAGTAACTATGGACTAGCACCCAGCACAGATACGCAGTATTTT. Protein: CASNYGLAPSTDTQYF. The whole variable domain, filled in from reference TRBV2 and TRBJ2-3, reads EPEVTQTPSHQVTQMGQEVILRCVPISNHLYFYWYRQILGQKVEFLVSFYNNEISEKSEIFDDQFSVERPDGSNFTLKIRSTKLEDSAMYFCASNYGLAPSTDTQYFGPGTRLTVL.

V is TRBV14 and J is TRBJ2-1, with TRBD2 matching 9 bases. With V trimmed by 1 base and J by 3 bases, 10 bases remained unmatched. Per the germline V gene, CDR1 is SGHDN and CDR2 is FVKESK. This CDR3 contains 18 residues. CDR3 loop: CASSQGEPWREGYNEQFF. The CDR3 region has the DNA TGTGCCAGCAGCCAAGGTGAACCTTGGCGGGAGGGCTACAATGAGCAGTTCTTC.